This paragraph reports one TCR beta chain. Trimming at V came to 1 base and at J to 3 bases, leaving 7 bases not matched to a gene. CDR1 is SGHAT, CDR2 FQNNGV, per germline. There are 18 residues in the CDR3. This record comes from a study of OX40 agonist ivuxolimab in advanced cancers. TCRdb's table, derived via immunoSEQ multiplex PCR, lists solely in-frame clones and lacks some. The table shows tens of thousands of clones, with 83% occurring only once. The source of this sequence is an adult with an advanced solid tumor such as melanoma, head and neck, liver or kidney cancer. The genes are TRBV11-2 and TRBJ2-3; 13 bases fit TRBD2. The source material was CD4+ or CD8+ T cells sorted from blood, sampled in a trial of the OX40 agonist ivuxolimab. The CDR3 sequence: CASSLGLAGGRWTDTQYF. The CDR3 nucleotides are TGTGCCAGCAGCTTAGGACTAGCGGGGGGACGGTGGACAGATACGCAGTATTTT.